A selection of T cell receptor beta chains follows, all from one sample in a study of early T cells in non-severe SARS-CoV-2 infection. TCRdb ran MiXCR on the 5' RACE reads and lists one entry per CDR3 protein. The table lists about 66,000 distinct CDR3 sequences, roughly 21% of them singletons. Source: whole blood, taken at baseline. The receptors stem from an adult who was a healthcare worker with PCR-confirmed SARS-CoV-2 infection or an uninfected control (not recorded which). The CDR3 runs from the conserved cysteine through the conserved F or W. A D gene is named only where the DNA matches it firmly. Not all rows give a size; the values are once, few, many and, for expanded clones, a class.

clone size: -
J gene: TRBJ1-1
V gene: TRBV3-1
D gene: -
CDR3 protein: CASSQGSQGNTEAFF
CDR3 DNA: TGTGCCAGCAGCCAAGGATCGCAGGGGAACACTGAAGCTTTCTTT

clone size: few
J gene: TRBJ2-5
V gene: TRBV7-9
D gene: -
CDR3 protein: CASSSFRGQETQYF
CDR3 DNA: TGTGCCAGCAGCTCCTTCCGGGGACAAGAGACCCAGTACTTC

clone size: -
J gene: TRBJ1-4
V gene: TRBV7-9
D gene: -
CDR3 protein: CASSLDINEKLFF
CDR3 DNA: TGTGCCAGCAGCCTGGACATTAATGAAAAACTGTTTTTT

clone size: many
J gene: TRBJ2-2
V gene: TRBV5-1
D gene: TRBD1
CDR3 protein: CASTPPGQANTGELFF
CDR3 DNA: TGCGCCAGCACCCCCCCCGGACAGGCGAACACCGGGGAGCTGTTTTTT

clone size: few
J gene: TRBJ2-3
V gene: TRBV30
D gene: TRBD2
CDR3 protein: CAWSVAGARDTQYF
CDR3 DNA: TGTGCCTGGAGCGTAGCGGGGGCCAGGGATACGCAGTATTTT

clone size: few
J gene: TRBJ1-2
V gene: TRBV7-6
D gene: TRBD1
CDR3 protein: CASSRATGDYGYTF
CDR3 DNA: TGTGCCAGCAGCCGCGCGACAGGGGACTATGGCTACACCTTC

clone size: -
J gene: TRBJ1-1
V gene: TRBV7-9
D gene: -
CDR3 protein: CASSFDTEAFF
CDR3 DNA: TGTGCCAGCAGCTTCGACACTGAAGCTTTCTTT

clone size: few
J gene: TRBJ2-5
V gene: TRBV11-2
D gene: -
CDR3 protein: CASTPDSGVKTQYF
CDR3 DNA: TGTGCCAGCACCCCGGACAGTGGGGTAAAGACCCAGTACTTC

clone size: -
J gene: TRBJ1-1
V gene: TRBV11-2
D gene: -
CDR3 protein: CASSPGGPNTEAFF
CDR3 DNA: TGTGCCAGCAGCCCTGGGGGACCTAACACTGAAGCTTTCTTT

clone size: few
J gene: TRBJ2-1
V gene: TRBV18
D gene: -
CDR3 protein: CASSPDVFGEQFF
CDR3 DNA: TGTGCCAGCTCACCGGATGTATTTGGAGAGCAGTTCTTC

clone size: -
J gene: TRBJ2-1
V gene: TRBV18
D gene: -
CDR3 protein: CASSQLEGAEQFF
CDR3 DNA: TGTGCCAGCTCACAACTGGAAGGCGCTGAGCAGTTCTTC

clone size: few
J gene: TRBJ2-5
V gene: TRBV20-1
D gene: -
CDR3 protein: CSAGRGNQETQYF
CDR3 DNA: TGCAGTGCTGGACGGGGGAACCAAGAGACCCAGTACTTC

clone size: -
J gene: TRBJ2-4
V gene: TRBV19
D gene: TRBD2
CDR3 protein: CASSIPGLGGKNIQYF
CDR3 DNA: TGTGCCAGTAGTATCCCCGGACTAGGAGGCAAAAACATTCAGTACTTC

clone size: few
J gene: TRBJ2-7
V gene: TRBV5-1
D gene: -
CDR3 protein: CASSRTGEQYF
CDR3 DNA: TGCGCCAGCAGCCGTACAGGCGAGCAGTACTTC

clone size: -
J gene: TRBJ2-1
V gene: TRBV28
D gene: -
CDR3 protein: CASSLWDRDNEQFF
CDR3 DNA: TGTGCCAGCAGTTTATGGGACAGAGACAATGAGCAGTTCTTC

clone size: few
J gene: TRBJ2-1
V gene: TRBV15
D gene: -
CDR3 protein: CATSTKSGGLTYNEQFF
CDR3 DNA: TGTGCCACCAGCACCAAGTCCGGGGGCCTAACCTACAATGAGCAGTTCTTC

clone size: -
J gene: TRBJ1-5
V gene: TRBV30
D gene: TRBD1
CDR3 protein: CAAAPSPGGGQPQHF
CDR3 DNA: TGTGCAGCCGCACCCAGCCCAGGGGGTGGGCAGCCCCAGCATTTT

clone size: few
J gene: TRBJ1-1
V gene: TRBV11-2
D gene: TRBD1
CDR3 protein: CASSLTGTGGTEAFF
CDR3 DNA: TGTGCCAGCAGCTTAACCGGGACAGGGGGCACTGAAGCTTTCTTT

clone size: -
J gene: TRBJ2-5
V gene: TRBV7-2
D gene: -
CDR3 protein: CASSPPSRETQYF
CDR3 DNA: TGTGCCAGCAGCCCCCCCAGCAGAGAGACCCAGTACTTC

clone size: -
J gene: TRBJ2-1
V gene: TRBV5-6
D gene: -
CDR3 protein: CASSTVDEQFF
CDR3 DNA: TGTGCCAGTTCGACCGTGGATGAGCAGTTCTTC

clone size: many
J gene: TRBJ2-1
V gene: TRBV29-1
D gene: -
CDR3 protein: CSVEGKEDNEQFF
CDR3 DNA: TGCAGCGTTGAGGGGAAGGAAGACAATGAGCAGTTCTTC

clone size: -
J gene: TRBJ2-7
V gene: TRBV18
D gene: TRBD2
CDR3 protein: CASSPSSGGSEQYF
CDR3 DNA: TGTGCCAGCTCACCTTCTAGCGGGGGGAGTGAGCAGTACTTC

clone size: few
J gene: TRBJ1-1
V gene: TRBV6-1
D gene: -
CDR3 protein: CASSDIVGVNTEAFF
CDR3 DNA: TGTGCCAGCAGTGATATTGTCGGAGTGAACACTGAAGCTTTCTTT

clone size: many
J gene: TRBJ2-2
V gene: TRBV9
D gene: TRBD2
CDR3 protein: CASTRLAEITGELFF
CDR3 DNA: TGTGCCAGCACCAGACTAGCGGAGATCACCGGGGAGCTGTTTTTT

clone size: once
J gene: TRBJ2-5
V gene: TRBV9
D gene: -
CDR3 protein: CASSVSHGVQETQYF
CDR3 DNA: TGTGCCAGCAGCGTAAGTCACGGGGTTCAAGAGACCCAGTACTTC

clone size: -
J gene: TRBJ2-7
V gene: TRBV4-1
D gene: -
CDR3 protein: CASSQRAGGDEQYF
CDR3 DNA: TGCGCCAGCAGCCAGAGGGCCGGGGGCGACGAGCAGTACTTC

clone size: -
J gene: TRBJ2-2
V gene: TRBV2
D gene: -
CDR3 protein: CASSVLAVTGELFF
CDR3 DNA: TGTGCCAGCAGTGTTCTTGCGGTTACCGGGGAGCTGTTTTTT

clone size: few
J gene: TRBJ2-3
V gene: TRBV11-2
D gene: -
CDR3 protein: CASSLSRTDTQYF
CDR3 DNA: TGTGCCAGCAGCTTATCCCGCACAGATACGCAGTATTTT

clone size: -
J gene: TRBJ2-2
V gene: TRBV5-1
D gene: TRBD1
CDR3 protein: CASSSDTTGGTTGELFF
CDR3 DNA: TGCGCCAGCAGCTCGGACACCACAGGGGGAACAACCGGGGAGCTGTTTTTT

clone size: -
J gene: TRBJ1-2
V gene: TRBV4-1
D gene: -
CDR3 protein: CASSQVRAGPGHGYTF
CDR3 DNA: TGCGCCAGCAGCCAAGTTCGGGCAGGGCCTGGGCATGGCTACACCTTC

clone size: few
J gene: TRBJ1-6
V gene: TRBV7-8
D gene: -
CDR3 protein: CASGSRVNSPLHF
CDR3 DNA: TGTGCCAGCGGCTCGAGAGTCAATTCACCCCTCCACTTT

clone size: -
J gene: TRBJ1-6
V gene: TRBV7-2
D gene: -
CDR3 protein: CASSYRQENSPLHF
CDR3 DNA: TGTGCCAGCAGCTACCGACAGGAAAATTCACCCCTCCACTTT

clone size: many
J gene: TRBJ2-2
V gene: TRBV30
D gene: -
CDR3 protein: CAWARRGGGTGELFF
CDR3 DNA: TGTGCCTGGGCCCGGCGTGGAGGAGGAACCGGGGAGCTGTTTTTT

clone size: -
J gene: TRBJ1-1
V gene: TRBV12-3/TRBV12-4
D gene: -
CDR3 protein: CASSWAVRTEAFF
CDR3 DNA: TGTGCCAGCAGTTGGGCAGTACGGACTGAAGCTTTCTTT

clone size: few
J gene: TRBJ2-5
V gene: TRBV6-6
D gene: TRBD2
CDR3 protein: CASRFSGGLKETQYF
CDR3 DNA: TGTGCCAGCAGATTTAGCGGGGGGTTAAAAGAGACCCAGTACTTC

clone size: few
J gene: TRBJ2-4
V gene: TRBV11-3
D gene: -
CDR3 protein: CASSRGEADIQYF
CDR3 DNA: TGTGCCAGCAGCAGAGGGGAGGCTGACATTCAGTACTTC

clone size: -
J gene: TRBJ2-5
V gene: TRBV5-6
D gene: -
CDR3 protein: CASSIGTEETQYF
CDR3 DNA: TGTGCCAGCAGCATAGGGACCGAAGAGACCCAGTACTTC

clone size: many
J gene: TRBJ1-4
V gene: TRBV4-1
D gene: -
CDR3 protein: CASSQGVANEKLFF
CDR3 DNA: TGCGCCAGCAGCCAGGGAGTAGCTAATGAAAAACTGTTTTTT

clone size: -
J gene: TRBJ2-3
V gene: TRBV5-1
D gene: TRBD1
CDR3 protein: CASSRRQGAFDTQYF
CDR3 DNA: TGCGCCAGCAGCCGGAGACAGGGGGCATTTGATACGCAGTATTTT

clone size: few
J gene: TRBJ2-1
V gene: TRBV12-3/TRBV12-4
D gene: -
CDR3 protein: CASSWDSYEQFF
CDR3 DNA: TGTGCCAGCAGTTGGGACTCATATGAGCAGTTCTTC

clone size: -
J gene: TRBJ2-7
V gene: TRBV11-1
D gene: TRBD1
CDR3 protein: CASSERGPYEQYF
CDR3 DNA: TGTGCCAGCAGCGAAAGGGGGCCCTACGAGCAGTACTTC

clone size: -
J gene: TRBJ2-3
V gene: TRBV18
D gene: TRBD2
CDR3 protein: CASSPGTSGGPTDTQYF
CDR3 DNA: TGTGCCAGCTCACCCGGGACTAGCGGGGGACCTACAGATACGCAGTATTTT

clone size: -
J gene: TRBJ1-1
V gene: TRBV5-1
D gene: -
CDR3 protein: CASSLTGGGNTEAFF
CDR3 DNA: TGCGCCAGCAGCTTGACAGGAGGCGGAAACACTGAAGCTTTCTTT